What follows are 25 T cell receptor beta chains derived from one specimen sequenced in a study of lymphopenia after photon versus proton radiotherapy. Method: immunoSEQ multiplex PCR; TCRdb's copy keeps in-frame clones and lacks some. The sample shows around 20,000 clones, roughly 91% of them seen only once. Sample: peripheral blood, taken from a patient treated with proton-based radiotherapy. These receptor sequences come from a woman aged 70-85 years with pancreatic cancer. Some clones in this sample may be carry-over from other donors' samples.

In its sample, this clone was seen once. The V gene is TRBV6-1, the J gene TRBJ2-1, with TRBD1 identical over 9 bases. Looked up from germline, CDR1 is MNHNS and CDR2 is SASEGT. J was trimmed by 4 bases and V by 4 bases; bases with no gene match: 8. CDR3 length equals 16 residues. As DNA, the CDR3 is TGTGCCAGCAGTGTCTTGGGACAGGGACAGTACAATGAGCAGTTCTTC. It yields the protein CASSVLGQGQYNEQFF.

The chain carries TRBV10-3 and TRBJ1-4, with 8 bases matching TRBD1. J lost 1 base, V lost 10 bases, and 2 bases had no gene match. Germline V gives CDR1 ENHRY, CDR2 SYGVKD. The CDR3 runs to 13 residues. CDR3 amino acids: CATTGGTNEKLFF. In nucleotides, the CDR3 is TGTGCCACCACAGGGGGAACTAATGAAAAACTGTTTTTT.

The V call is TRBV5-4, the J call TRBJ2-3; 8 bases fit TRBD2. V shed 0 bases and J 1 base; nucleotides not matched to a gene: 7. Germline V lookup: CDR1 SGHNT, CDR2 YYREEE (reference sequence). This CDR3 region has 17 residues. Here the CDR3 reads CASSLDLGLGGTDTQYF. In DNA, the CDR3 is TGTGCCAGCAGCTTGGACCTGGGACTAGGAGGCACAGATACGCAGTATTTT.

V gene TRBV19 combines with J gene TRBJ2-2, with D uncertain. CDR1 and CDR2 (germline): LNHDA, SQIVND (reference sequence). This CDR3 contains 14 residues. V lost 5 bases, J lost 8 bases, and 15 bases lay in between. CDR3 DNA: TGTGCCAGTAGTCTAGTTATAGTATCGGGGGAGCTGTTTTTT. It encodes CASSLVIVSGELFF.

CDR3 coding DNA: TGTGCCTCCGTAGGGGGGGAGGTAGGGAGCGAGCAGTACTTC. Its translation is CASVGGEVGSEQYF. The V gene is TRBV7-2, the J gene TRBJ2-7, with TRBD2 as a possible D gene (7 bases). With 11 bases removed from V and 6 bases from J, the gap between germline ends came to 23 bases. The CDR3 has 14 residues. From germline, CDR1 is SGHTA and CDR2 FQGNSA. The full variable domain, completed using reference TRBV7-2 and TRBJ2-7, is GAGVSQSPSNKVTEKGKDVELRCDPISGHTALYWYRQSLGQGLEFLIYFQGNSAPDKSGLPSDRFSAERTGGSVSTLTIQRTQQEDSAVYLCASVGGEVGSEQYFGPGTRLTVT.

The rearrangement joins TRBV10-3 to TRBJ2-7; TRBD2 matches 9 bases. In germline, CDR1 is ENHRY, CDR2 SYGVKD. V trimming: 3 bases; J trimming: 5 bases; junction bases outside the gene matches: 14. The CDR3 has 17 residues. The CDR3 loop reads CAISESGIAGANNEQYF. In DNA, the CDR3 is TGTGCCATCAGTGAATCGGGAATAGCGGGAGCGAACAACGAGCAGTACTTC.

The rearrangement uses TRBV19 and TRBJ1-5, with a tentative D call TRBD1 (5 bases). The CDR3 has 13 residues. The ends were cut back, 8 bases at V and 7 bases at J, with 15 bases in the middle. The germline gives CDR1 LNHDA, CDR2 SQIVND (reference sequence). In nucleotides, the CDR3 is TGTGCCAGTGCGCAGGGTGCCTGGCAGCCCCAGCATTTT. Amino acids: CASAQGAWQPQHF.

The chain recombines TRBV6-1 with TRBJ1-3; tentative D call: TRBD1 (6 bases). The CDR3 extends over 17 amino acids. Germline CDR1 is MNHNS and CDR2 is SASEGT. V dropped 3 bases and J dropped 0 bases, with 15 bases sitting between them. The CDR3: CASSDPPGHSSGNTIYF. The DNA of the CDR3 is TGTGCCAGCAGTGACCCCCCGGGACATAGCTCTGGAAACACCATATATTTT.

The chain couples TRBV12-5 to TRBJ2-7; 9 nucleotides match TRBD2. This CDR3 comprises 16 residues. The germline gives CDR1 LGHNT, CDR2 FRNRAP. Trimming took 0 bases from V and 6 from J; bases not matched to a gene: 9. CDR3: CASGLVEAGGPSEQYF. CDR3 bases: TGTGCTAGTGGTTTGGTGGAGGCGGGAGGGCCGTCCGAGCAGTACTTC.

The chain couples TRBV28 to TRBJ2-2; TRBD2 matches at 9 bases. From germline, CDR1 is MDHEN and CDR2 SYDVKM. The CDR3 totals 17 residues. Trimming removed 2 bases from V and 6 bases from J; junction bases left unmatched: 10. CDR3 in amino acids: CASSLLAGGPRAGELFF. The CDR3 nucleotides read TGTGCCAGCAGTTTACTCGCGGGAGGGCCTAGGGCCGGGGAGCTGTTTTTT.

This chain connects TRBV7-3 to TRBJ1-2; D might be TRBD1 (6 bases). V was cut by 3 bases and J by 7 bases, with 15 bases left in between. CDR1 and CDR2 (germline): SGHTA, FQGTGA. The CDR3 is made up of 14 amino acids. This CDR3 is CASSLGVRGGGYTF. Written as DNA, the CDR3 is TGTGCCAGCAGCTTGGGAGTTAGAGGGGGTGGCTACACCTTC.

By share of the sample, this clone is large. The chain recombines TRBV30 with TRBJ2-7; D not resolved. Per the germline V gene, CDR1 is GTSNPN and CDR2 is SVGIG (reference sequence). Trimming shortened V by 0 bases and J by 3 bases, and 9 bases separated the two germline ends. The CDR3 length is 13 residues. In DNA, the CDR3 is TGTGCCTGGAGTGTAACGGTTGACTACGAGCAGTACTTC. It translates to CAWSVTVDYEQYF.

This clone was seen just once. The chain links TRBV12-1 to TRBJ1-4; TRBD1, the table's D call, was not compared with the DNA. TRBV12-1 is a pseudogene. CDR3 length: 16 residues. The chain's CDR3 is CASSSPPGQDQSVQFF. The DNA for the CDR3 is TGTGCCAGCAGCTCCCCTCCGGGACAGGACCAGTCGGTGCAGTTTTTT.

This chain joins TRBV5-1 and TRBJ1-2; no reliable D call. Germline CDR1 and CDR2: SGHRS and YFSETQ. Trimming cost V 4 bases and J 4 bases, with 14 bases left between them. The CDR3 is 14 amino acids. The CDR3: CASSPDGASYGYTF. CDR3 DNA: TGCGCCAGCAGCCCCGATGGCGCAAGCTATGGCTACACCTTC.

This chain uses TRBV6-1 with TRBJ2-5, with D maybe TRBD2 (6 bases). CDR3 size: 17 residues. Germline V gives CDR1 MNHNS, CDR2 SASEGT. Trimming shortened V by 2 bases and J by 5 bases, and 21 bases separated the two germline ends. CDR3 sequence reads: CASSETPRVGGRETQYF. Here the CDR3 DNA reads TGTGCCAGCAGTGAAACCCCCAGGGTCGGGGGACGGGAGACCCAGTACTTC.

V is TRBV18 and J is TRBJ1-4; D is uncertain. CDR3 length: 14 amino acids. V lost 3 bases and J lost 8, with 13 bases in between. Germline-derived CDR1 and CDR2 are KGHSH and LQKENI. The CDR3 bases are TGTGCCAGCTCACCCGTACAAGCCGCGGAAAAACTGTTTTTT. It codes for CASSPVQAAEKLFF.

The J gene is TRBJ2-6, the V gene TRBV7-9, with D possibly TRBD1 on 6 matching bases. Germline CDR1 reads SEHNR; CDR2 reads FQNEAQ (reference sequence). V was shortened by 5 bases and J by 2 bases, with 10 bases between the two germline ends. This CDR3 is 15 amino acids long. CDR3 DNA: TGTGCCAGCAGCCAGGGGTCGACTGGGGCCAACGTCCTGACTTTC. The encoded protein is CASSQGSTGANVLTF. The whole variable domain, remainder taken from reference TRBV7-9 and TRBJ2-6, is DTGVSQNPRHKITKRGQNVTFRCDPISEHNRLYWYRQTLGQGPEFLTYFQNEAQLEKSRLLSDRFSAERPKGSFSTLEIQRTEQGDSAMYLCASSQGSTGANVLTFGAGSRLTVL.

The chain carries TRBV7-8 and TRBJ1-2; the D is unclear. Trimming pared 5 bases from V and 3 bases from J, leaving 7 bases between. CDR3 size: 12 residues. Germline CDR1 is SGHVS and CDR2 is FQNEAQ. The CDR3 region is CASSPQDYGYTF. The CDR3 DNA sequence: TGTGCCAGCAGCCCCCAAGACTATGGCTACACCTTC.

The chain has TRBV7-2 and TRBJ2-1; D possibly matches TRBD1 or TRBD2 (5 bases each). Germline V lookup: CDR1 SGHTA, CDR2 FQGNSA. V lost 10 bases and J 5 bases, leaving 15 bases between the germline ends. The CDR3 is 13 amino acids. CDR3 loop: CATSRGSHNEQFF. The CDR3 region has the DNA TGTGCCACCTCGAGGGGTAGCCACAATGAGCAGTTCTTC.

The V and J genes are TRBV11-2 and TRBJ1-5, with 9 bases that match TRBD1. CDR1 and CDR2 (germline): SGHAT, FQNNGV. J lost 3 bases, V lost 1 base, and 1 base had no gene match. The length of the CDR3 is 15 residues. This CDR3 reads CASSLGTGVNQPQHF. CDR3 sequence (DNA): TGTGCCAGCAGCTTAGGGACAGGGGTCAATCAGCCCCAGCATTTT.

This chain connects TRBV11-2 to TRBJ2-1, with D possibly being TRBD1 (5 bases). V gave up 3 bases and J gave up 7 bases, with 16 bases separating them. Germline CDR1 and CDR2: SGHAT and FQNNGV. The CDR3 loop spans 15 amino acids. This CDR3 is CASSLGLVLSNEQFF. CDR3 bases: TGTGCCAGCAGCTTGGGGCTAGTCCTATCAAATGAGCAGTTCTTC.

V usage is TRBV29-1 and J usage is TRBJ1-1; no firm D call. V was shortened by 0 bases and J by 1 base, with 6 bases between the two germline ends. CDR1 and CDR2 from the germline V gene are SQVTM and ANQGSEA. CDR3 length: 13 residues. This CDR3 is CSVEESGNTEAFF. CDR3 in DNA: TGCAGCGTTGAAGAGTCCGGGAACACTGAAGCTTTCTTT.

This sequence joins TRBV27 and TRBJ1-2, with 9 positions matching TRBD1. Per germline, CDR1 MNHEY and CDR2 SMNVEV (reference sequence). This CDR3 has 15 amino acids. Losses at the gene ends were 8 bases for V and 3 bases for J; bases not matched to a gene: 10. CDR3 bases: TGTGCCAGCGCGCCTTGGACAGGGGCTGACTATGGCTACACCTTC. Translated: CASAPWTGADYGYTF.

The gene calls are TRBV4-2 and TRBJ1-1; the D is unclear. The CDR3 runs to 14 residues. Trimming took off 3 bases at V and 1 base at J, with 9 bases between the two ends. Germline CDR1 is LGHNA and CDR2 is YNFKEQ. CDR3 in DNA: TGTGCCAGCAGCCAGCTTACAGAGAACACTGAAGCTTTCTTT. Its protein is CASSQLTENTEAFF.

The chain uses TRBV28 and TRBJ2-4; no reliable D call. Between the trimmed V and J ends, which lost 7 bases and 8 bases, there was a span of 12 bases. This CDR3 is 12 amino acids long. Germline assignment: CDR1 MDHEN and CDR2 SYDVKM. This CDR3 reads CASTAQSDIQYF. The CDR3 nucleotides read TGTGCCAGCACGGCCCAAAGCGACATTCAGTACTTC.